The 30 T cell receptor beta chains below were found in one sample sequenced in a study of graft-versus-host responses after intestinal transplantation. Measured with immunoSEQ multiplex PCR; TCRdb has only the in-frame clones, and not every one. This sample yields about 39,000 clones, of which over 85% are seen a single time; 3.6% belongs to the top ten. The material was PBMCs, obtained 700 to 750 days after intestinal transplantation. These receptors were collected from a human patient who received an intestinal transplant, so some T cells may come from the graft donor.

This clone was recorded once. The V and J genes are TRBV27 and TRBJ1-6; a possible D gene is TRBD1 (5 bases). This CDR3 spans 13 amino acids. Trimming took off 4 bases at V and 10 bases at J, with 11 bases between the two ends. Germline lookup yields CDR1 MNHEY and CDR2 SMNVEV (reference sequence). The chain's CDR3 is CASSYSGGSPLHF. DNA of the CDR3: TGTGCCAGCAGTTACAGTGGGGGGTCACCCCTCCACTTT.

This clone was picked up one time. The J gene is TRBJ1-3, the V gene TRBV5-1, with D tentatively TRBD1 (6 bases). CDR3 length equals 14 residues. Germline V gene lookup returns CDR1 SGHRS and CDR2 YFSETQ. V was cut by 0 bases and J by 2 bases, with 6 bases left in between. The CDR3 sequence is CASSLDRAGNTIYF. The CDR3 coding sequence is TGCGCCAGCAGCTTGGACAGGGCTGGAAACACCATATATTTT.

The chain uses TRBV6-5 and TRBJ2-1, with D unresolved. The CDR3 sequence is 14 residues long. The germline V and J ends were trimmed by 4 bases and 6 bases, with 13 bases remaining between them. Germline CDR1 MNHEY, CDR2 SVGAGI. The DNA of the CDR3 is TGTGCCAGCAGTTCTCCTCTAAAGGGCAATGAGCAGTTCTTC. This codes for CASSSPLKGNEQFF.

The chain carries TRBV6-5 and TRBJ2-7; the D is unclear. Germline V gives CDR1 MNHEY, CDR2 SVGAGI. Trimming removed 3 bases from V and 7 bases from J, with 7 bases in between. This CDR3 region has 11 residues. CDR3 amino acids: CASSYSREQYF. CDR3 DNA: TGTGCCAGCAGTTATTCGAGGGAGCAGTACTTC.

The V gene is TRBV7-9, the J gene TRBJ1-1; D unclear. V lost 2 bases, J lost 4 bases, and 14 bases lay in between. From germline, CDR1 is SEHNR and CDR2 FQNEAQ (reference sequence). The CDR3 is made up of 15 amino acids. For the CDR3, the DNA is TGTGCCAGCAGCTTAATCCCAGGACTGAGCACTGAAGCTTTCTTT. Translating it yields CASSLIPGLSTEAFF.

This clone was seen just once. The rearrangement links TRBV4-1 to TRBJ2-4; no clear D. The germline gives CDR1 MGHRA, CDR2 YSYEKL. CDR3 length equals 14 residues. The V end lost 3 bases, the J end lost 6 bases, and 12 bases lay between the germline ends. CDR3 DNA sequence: TGCGCCAGCAGCCACCCCGGGCTTTTAAACATTCAGTACTTC. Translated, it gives CASSHPGLLNIQYF.

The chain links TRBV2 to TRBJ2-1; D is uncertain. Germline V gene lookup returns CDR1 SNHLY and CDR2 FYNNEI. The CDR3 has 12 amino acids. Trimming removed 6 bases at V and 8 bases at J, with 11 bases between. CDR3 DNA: TGTGCCAGCAGGTTCGCAGCCGATGAGCAGTTCTTC. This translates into CASRFAADEQFF.

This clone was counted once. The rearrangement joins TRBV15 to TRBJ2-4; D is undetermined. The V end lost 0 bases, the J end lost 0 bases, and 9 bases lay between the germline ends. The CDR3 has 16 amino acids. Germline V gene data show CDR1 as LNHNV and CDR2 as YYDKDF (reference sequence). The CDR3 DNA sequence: TGTGCCACCAGCAGAGATAGGGTAATAGCCAAAAACATTCAGTACTTC. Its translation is CATSRDRVIAKNIQYF. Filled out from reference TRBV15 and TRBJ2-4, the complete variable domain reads DAMVIQNPRYQVTQFGKPVTLSCSQTLNHNVMYWYQQKSSQAPKLLFHYYDKDFNNEADTPDNFQSRRPNTSFCFLDIRSPGLGDTAMYLCATSRDRVIAKNIQYFGAGTRLSVL.

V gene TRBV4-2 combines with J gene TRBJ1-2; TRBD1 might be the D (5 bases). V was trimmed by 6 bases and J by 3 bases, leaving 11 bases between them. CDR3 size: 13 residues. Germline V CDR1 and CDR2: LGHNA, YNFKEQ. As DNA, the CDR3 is TGTGCCAGCAGGGTGGGAGGGGACTATGGCTACACCTTC. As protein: CASRVGGDYGYTF.

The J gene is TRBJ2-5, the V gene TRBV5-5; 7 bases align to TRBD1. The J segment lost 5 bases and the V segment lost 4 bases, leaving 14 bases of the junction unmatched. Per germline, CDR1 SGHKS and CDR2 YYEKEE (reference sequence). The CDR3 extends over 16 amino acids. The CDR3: CASSPQQGLVMETQYF. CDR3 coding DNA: TGTGCCAGCAGCCCCCAACAGGGGTTGGTGATGGAGACCCAGTACTTC.

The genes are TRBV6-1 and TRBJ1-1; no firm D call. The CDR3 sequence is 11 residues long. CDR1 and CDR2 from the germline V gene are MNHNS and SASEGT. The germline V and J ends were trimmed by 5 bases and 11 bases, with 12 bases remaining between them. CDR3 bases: TGTGCCAGCAGTTCGAGTGGGGTGGCTTTCTTT. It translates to CASSSSGVAFF.

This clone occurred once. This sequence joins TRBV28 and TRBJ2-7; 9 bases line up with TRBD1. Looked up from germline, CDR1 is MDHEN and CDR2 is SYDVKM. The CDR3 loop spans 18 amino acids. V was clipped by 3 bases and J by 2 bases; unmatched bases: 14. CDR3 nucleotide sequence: TGTGCCAGCAGTTTGTCCCTAGGACAGGGGATTTCTACCTACGAGCAGTACTTC. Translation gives CASSLSLGQGISTYEQYF.

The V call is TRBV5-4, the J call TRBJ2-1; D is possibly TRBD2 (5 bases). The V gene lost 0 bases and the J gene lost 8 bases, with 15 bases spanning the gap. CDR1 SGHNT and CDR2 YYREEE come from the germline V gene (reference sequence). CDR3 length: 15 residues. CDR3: CASSLARAGGDEQFF. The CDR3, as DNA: TGTGCCAGCAGCTTGGCTAGGGCAGGAGGCGATGAGCAGTTCTTC.

The CDR3 nucleotides read TGTGCCAGCAGCATAGACTTTAGCTCCTACAATGAGCAGTTCTTC. This codes for CASSIDFSSYNEQFF. The chain is built from TRBV7-3 and TRBJ2-1, with unresolved D. Between the trimmed V and J ends, which lost 5 bases and 0 bases, there was a span of 11 bases. The CDR3 loop spans 15 amino acids. The germline V gene has CDR1 SGHTA and CDR2 FQGTGA.

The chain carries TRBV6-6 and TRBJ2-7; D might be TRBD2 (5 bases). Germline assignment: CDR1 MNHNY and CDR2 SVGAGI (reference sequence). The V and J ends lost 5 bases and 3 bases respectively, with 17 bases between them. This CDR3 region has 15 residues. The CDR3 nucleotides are TGTGCCAGCAGTAAGGACGGAGAGGGTTACTACGAGCAGTACTTC. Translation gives CASSKDGEGYYEQYF.

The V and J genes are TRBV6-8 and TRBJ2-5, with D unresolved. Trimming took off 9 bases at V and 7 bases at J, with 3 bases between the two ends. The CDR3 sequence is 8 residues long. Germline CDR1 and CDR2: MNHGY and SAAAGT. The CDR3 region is CARRTQYF. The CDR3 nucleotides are TGTGCCAGGCGGACCCAGTACTTC.

DNA of the CDR3: TGCGCCAGCAGCCGGACTAGCAGCCAAGAGACCCAGTACTTC. It specifies CASSRTSSQETQYF. The chain uses TRBV4-3 and TRBJ2-5; 8 bases line up with TRBD2. CDR3 size: 14 residues. V gave up 4 bases and J gave up 1 base; unmatched junction bases: 2. The germline V gene has CDR1 LGHNA and CDR2 YSLEER.

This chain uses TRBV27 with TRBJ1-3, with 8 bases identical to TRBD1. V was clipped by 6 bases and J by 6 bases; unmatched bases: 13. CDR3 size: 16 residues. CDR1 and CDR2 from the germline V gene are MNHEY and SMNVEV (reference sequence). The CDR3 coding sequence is TGTGCCAGCAGGACCATTCGACAGGGGAAAGAAAACACCATATATTTT. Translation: CASRTIRQGKENTIYF.

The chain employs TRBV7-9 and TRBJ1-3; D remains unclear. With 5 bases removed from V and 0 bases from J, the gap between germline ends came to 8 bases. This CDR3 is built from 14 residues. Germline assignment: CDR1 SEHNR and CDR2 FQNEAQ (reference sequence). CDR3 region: CASSPGLSGNTIYF. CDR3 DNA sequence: TGTGCCAGCAGCCCCGGTCTCTCTGGAAACACCATATATTTT.

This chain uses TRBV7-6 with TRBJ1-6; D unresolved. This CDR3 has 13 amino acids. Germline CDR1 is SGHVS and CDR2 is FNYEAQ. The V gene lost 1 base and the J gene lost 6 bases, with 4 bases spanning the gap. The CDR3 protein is CASSLGGNSPLHF. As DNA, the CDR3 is TGTGCCAGCAGCTTAGGGGGTAATTCACCCCTCCACTTT.

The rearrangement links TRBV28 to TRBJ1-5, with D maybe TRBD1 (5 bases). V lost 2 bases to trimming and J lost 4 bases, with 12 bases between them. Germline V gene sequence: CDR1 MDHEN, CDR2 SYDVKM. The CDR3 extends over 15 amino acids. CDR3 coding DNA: TGTGCCAGCAGTTTAATGCAGGGTTCAAATCAGCCCCAGCATTTT. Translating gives CASSLMQGSNQPQHF.

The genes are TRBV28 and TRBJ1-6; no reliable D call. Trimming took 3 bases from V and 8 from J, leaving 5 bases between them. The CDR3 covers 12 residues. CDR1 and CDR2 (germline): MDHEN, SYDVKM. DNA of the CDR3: TGTGCCAGCAGTTTGTCAGATTCACCCCTCCACTTT. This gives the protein CASSLSDSPLHF.

The CDR3 DNA reads TGTGCCAGTAGTACGCGACAGGGGGATTACAATGAGCAGTTCTTC. Amino acids: CASSTRQGDYNEQFF. The chain joins TRBV19 to TRBJ2-1; TRBD1 agrees at 9 bases. Trimming cost V 4 bases and J 4 bases; bases outside gene matches: 5. Germline loops: CDR1 LNHDA, CDR2 SQIVND (reference sequence). The CDR3 runs 15 residues.

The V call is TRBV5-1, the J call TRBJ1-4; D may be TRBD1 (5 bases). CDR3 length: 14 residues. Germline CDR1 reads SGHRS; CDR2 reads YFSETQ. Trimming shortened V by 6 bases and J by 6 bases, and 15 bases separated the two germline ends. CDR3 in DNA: TGCGCCAGCACCCGATACGGGGGTGATGAAAAACTGTTTTTT. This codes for CASTRYGGDEKLFF.

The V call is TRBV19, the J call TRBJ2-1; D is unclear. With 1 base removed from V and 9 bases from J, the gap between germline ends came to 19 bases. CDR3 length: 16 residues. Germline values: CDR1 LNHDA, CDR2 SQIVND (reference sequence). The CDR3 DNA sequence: TGTGCCAGTAGTATAGGACCCACGGCAATAATCAGTGAGCAGTTCTTC. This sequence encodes CASSIGPTAIISEQFF.

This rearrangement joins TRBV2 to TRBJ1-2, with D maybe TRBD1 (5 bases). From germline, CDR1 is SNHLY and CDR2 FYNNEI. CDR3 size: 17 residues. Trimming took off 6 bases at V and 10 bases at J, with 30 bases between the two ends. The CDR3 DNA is TGTGCCAGCAGAGGTACCGGGACCCACGCCGCTTTTTCTTCCTACACCTTC. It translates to CASRGTGTHAAFSSYTF.

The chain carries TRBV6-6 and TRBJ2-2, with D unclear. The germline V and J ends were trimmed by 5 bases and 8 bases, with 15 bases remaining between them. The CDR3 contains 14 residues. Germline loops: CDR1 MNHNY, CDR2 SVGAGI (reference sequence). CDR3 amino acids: CASSSNPGTGELFF. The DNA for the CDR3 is TGTGCCAGCAGTAGCAACCCTGGAACGGGGGAGCTGTTTTTT.

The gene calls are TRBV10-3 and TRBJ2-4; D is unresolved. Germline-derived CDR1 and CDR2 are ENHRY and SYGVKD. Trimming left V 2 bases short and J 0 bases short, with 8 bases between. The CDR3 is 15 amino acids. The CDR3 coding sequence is TGTGCCATCAGTGAGCCGCAGGAAGCCAAAAACATTCAGTACTTC. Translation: CAISEPQEAKNIQYF.

CDR3 region: CASSLGNRGFYF. For the CDR3, the DNA is TGTGCCAGCAGCTTAGGGAACAGGGGTTTTTACTTC. The genes are TRBV5-6 and TRBJ2-5; 7 bases match TRBD1. The CDR3 is 12 amino acids. The V and J ends lost 2 bases and 14 bases, in that order; junction bases with no gene match: 9. Germline V gives CDR1 SGHDT, CDR2 YYEEEE.

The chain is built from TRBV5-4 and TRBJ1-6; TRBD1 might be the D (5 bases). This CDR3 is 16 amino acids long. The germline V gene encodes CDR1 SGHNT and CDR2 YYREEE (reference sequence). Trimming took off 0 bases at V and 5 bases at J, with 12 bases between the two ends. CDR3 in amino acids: CASSLEGSGNNSPLHF. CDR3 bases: TGTGCCAGCAGCTTGGAGGGGTCGGGAAATAATTCACCCCTCCACTTT.